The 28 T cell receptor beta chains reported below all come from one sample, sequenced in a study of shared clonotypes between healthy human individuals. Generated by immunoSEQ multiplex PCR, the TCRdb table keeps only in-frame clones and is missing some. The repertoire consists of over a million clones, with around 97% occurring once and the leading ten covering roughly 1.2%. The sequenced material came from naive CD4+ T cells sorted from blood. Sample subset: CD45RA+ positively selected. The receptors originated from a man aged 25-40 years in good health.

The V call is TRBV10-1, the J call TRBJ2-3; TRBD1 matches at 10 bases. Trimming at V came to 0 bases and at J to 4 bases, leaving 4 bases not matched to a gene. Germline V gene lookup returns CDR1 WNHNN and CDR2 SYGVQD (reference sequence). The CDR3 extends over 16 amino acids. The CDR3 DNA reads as TGCGCCAGCAGTGAGTCGCGGACAGGGGGAGCAGATACGCAGTATTTT. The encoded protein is CASSESRTGGADTQYF.

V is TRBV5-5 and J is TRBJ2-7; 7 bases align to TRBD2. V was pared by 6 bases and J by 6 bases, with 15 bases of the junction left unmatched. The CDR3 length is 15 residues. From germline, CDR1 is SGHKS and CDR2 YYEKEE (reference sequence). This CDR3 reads CASMMAGVFNGEQYF. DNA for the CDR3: TGTGCCAGCATGATGGCGGGAGTGTTCAATGGCGAGCAGTACTTC.

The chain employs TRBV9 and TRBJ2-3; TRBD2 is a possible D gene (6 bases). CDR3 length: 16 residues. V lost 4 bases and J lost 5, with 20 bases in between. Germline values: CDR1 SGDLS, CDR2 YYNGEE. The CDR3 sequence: CASSPGGRISRDTQYF. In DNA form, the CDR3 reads TGTGCCAGCAGCCCCGGTGGGAGGATTTCGCGAGATACGCAGTATTTT. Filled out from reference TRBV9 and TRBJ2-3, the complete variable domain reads DSGVTQTPKHLITATGQRVTLRCSPRSGDLSVYWYQQSLDQGLQFLIQYYNGEERAKGNILERFSAQQFPDLHSELNLSSLELGDSALYFCASSPGGRISRDTQYFGPGTRLTVL.

The CDR3: CASSPLRVDTEAFF. DNA for the CDR3: TGTGCCAGCAGCCCACTCCGGGTGGACACTGAAGCTTTCTTT. This chain joins TRBV7-2 and TRBJ1-1; D ambiguous. Trimming took off 5 bases at V and 3 bases at J, with 13 bases between the two ends. This CDR3 region has 14 residues. CDR1 SGHTA and CDR2 FQGNSA come from the germline V gene.

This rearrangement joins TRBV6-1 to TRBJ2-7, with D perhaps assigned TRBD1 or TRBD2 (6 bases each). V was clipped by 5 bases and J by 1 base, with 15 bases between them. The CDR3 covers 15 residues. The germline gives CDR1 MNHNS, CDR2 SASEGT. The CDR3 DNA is TGTGCCAGCAGTTTAACGGGGGCGAGTTCCTACGAGCAGTACTTC. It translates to CASSLTGASSYEQYF.

CDR3 protein: CASSGRSTYNEQFF. The CDR3 nucleotides are TGTGCCAGCAGTGGTCGTTCGACCTACAATGAGCAGTTCTTC. The rearrangement joins TRBV6-5 to TRBJ2-1; D gene ambiguous. The CDR3 extends over 14 amino acids. V dropped 5 bases and J dropped 2 bases, with 10 bases sitting between them. CDR1 and CDR2 from the germline V gene are MNHEY and SVGAGI.

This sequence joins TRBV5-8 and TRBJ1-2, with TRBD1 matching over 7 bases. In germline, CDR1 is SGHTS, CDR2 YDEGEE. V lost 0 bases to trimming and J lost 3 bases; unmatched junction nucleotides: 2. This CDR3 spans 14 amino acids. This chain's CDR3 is CASSLGDRYYGYTF. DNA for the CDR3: TGTGCCAGCAGCTTGGGGGACAGATACTATGGCTACACCTTC.

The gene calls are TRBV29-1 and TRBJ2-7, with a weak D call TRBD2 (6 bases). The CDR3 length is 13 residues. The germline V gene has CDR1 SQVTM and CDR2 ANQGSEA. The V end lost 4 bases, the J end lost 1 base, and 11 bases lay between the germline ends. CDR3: CSVVSGLSYEQYF. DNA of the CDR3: TGCAGCGTTGTTAGCGGCCTTTCCTACGAGCAGTACTTC.

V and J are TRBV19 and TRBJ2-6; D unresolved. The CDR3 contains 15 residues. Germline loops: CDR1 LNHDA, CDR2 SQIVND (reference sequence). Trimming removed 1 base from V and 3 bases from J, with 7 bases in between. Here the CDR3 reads CASSIGRNGANVLTF. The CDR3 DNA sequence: TGTGCCAGTAGTATAGGTCGGAATGGGGCCAACGTCCTGACTTTC.

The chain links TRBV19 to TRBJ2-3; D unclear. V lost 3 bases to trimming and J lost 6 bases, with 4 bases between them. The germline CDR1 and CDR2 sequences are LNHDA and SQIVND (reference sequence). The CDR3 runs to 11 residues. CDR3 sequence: CASSMVDTQYF. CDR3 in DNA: TGTGCCAGTAGTATGGTGGATACGCAGTATTTT.

The DNA of the CDR3 is TGTGCCAGTAGCGGACAGGGTGTCTACGAGCAGTACTTC. Protein sequence: CASSGQGVYEQYF. The chain couples TRBV25-1 to TRBJ2-7; 8 nucleotides agree with TRBD1. The CDR3 runs 13 residues. V was pared by 9 bases and J by 3 bases, with 7 bases of the junction left unmatched. The germline CDR1 and CDR2 sequences are MGHDK and SYGVNS.

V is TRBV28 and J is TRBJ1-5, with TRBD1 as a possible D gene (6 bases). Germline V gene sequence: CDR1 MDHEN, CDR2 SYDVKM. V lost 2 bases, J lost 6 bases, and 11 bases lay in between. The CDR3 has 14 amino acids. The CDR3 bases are TGTGCCAGCAGTTTAGCAGGGGCGGTTCAGCCCCAGCATTTT. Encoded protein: CASSLAGAVQPQHF.

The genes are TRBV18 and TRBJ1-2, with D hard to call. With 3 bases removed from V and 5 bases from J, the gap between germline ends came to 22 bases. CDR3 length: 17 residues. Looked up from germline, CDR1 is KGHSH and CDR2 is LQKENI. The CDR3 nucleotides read TGTGCCAGCTCACCGTTCGACCTCGGGTCCGAGGCGTATGGCTACACCTTC. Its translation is CASSPFDLGSEAYGYTF.

The CDR3 DNA sequence: TGCGCCAGCAGCGCTTTGGGACAGGCCGAAGCTTTCTTT. Translated, it gives CASSALGQAEAFF. This chain links TRBV5-1 with TRBJ1-1, with 8 nucleotides matching TRBD1. This CDR3 has 13 amino acids. Germline CDR1 reads SGHRS; CDR2 reads YFSETQ. The junction had 7 bases not matched to a gene; V was cut back by 4 bases and J by 8 bases.

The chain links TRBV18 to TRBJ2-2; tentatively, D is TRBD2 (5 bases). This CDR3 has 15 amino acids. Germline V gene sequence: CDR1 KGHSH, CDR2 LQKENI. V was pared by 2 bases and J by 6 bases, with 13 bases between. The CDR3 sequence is CASSPNSRVAGELFF. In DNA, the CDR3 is TGTGCCAGCTCACCAAATTCGCGGGTGGCCGGGGAGCTGTTTTTT. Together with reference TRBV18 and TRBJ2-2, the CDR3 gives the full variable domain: NAGVMQNPRHLVRRRGQEARLRCSPMKGHSHVYWYRQLPEEGLKFMVYLQKENIIDESGMPKERFSAEFPKEGPSILRIQQVVRGDSAAYFCASSPNSRVAGELFFGEGSRLTVL.

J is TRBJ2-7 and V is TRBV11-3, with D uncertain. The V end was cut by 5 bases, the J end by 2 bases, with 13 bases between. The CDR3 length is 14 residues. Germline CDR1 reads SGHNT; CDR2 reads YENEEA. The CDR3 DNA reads TGTGCCAGCAGCGCCGCAGGCCCTCCCTACGAGCAGTACTTC. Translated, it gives CASSAAGPPYEQYF.

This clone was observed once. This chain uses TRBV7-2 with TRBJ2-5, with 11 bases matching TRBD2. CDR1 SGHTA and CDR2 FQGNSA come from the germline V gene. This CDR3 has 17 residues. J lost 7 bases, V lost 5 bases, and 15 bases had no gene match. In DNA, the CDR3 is TGTGCCAGCAGCCCCATCGTAGCGGGAGGGTGGTCGGGGACCCAGTACTTC. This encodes CASSPIVAGGWSGTQYF.

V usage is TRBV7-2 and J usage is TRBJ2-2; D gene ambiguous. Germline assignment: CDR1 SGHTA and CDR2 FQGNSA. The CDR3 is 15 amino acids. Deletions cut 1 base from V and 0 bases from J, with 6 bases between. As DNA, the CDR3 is TGTGCCAGCAGCTTAGTCTCCGCGAACACCGGGGAGCTGTTTTTT. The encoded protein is CASSLVSANTGELFF.

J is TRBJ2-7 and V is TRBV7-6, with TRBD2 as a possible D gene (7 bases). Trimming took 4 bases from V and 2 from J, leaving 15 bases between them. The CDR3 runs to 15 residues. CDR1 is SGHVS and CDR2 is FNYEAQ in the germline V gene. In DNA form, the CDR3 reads TGTGCCAGCAGCTCCAGGGGAGGGATTCCCTACGAGCAGTACTTC. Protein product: CASSSRGGIPYEQYF.

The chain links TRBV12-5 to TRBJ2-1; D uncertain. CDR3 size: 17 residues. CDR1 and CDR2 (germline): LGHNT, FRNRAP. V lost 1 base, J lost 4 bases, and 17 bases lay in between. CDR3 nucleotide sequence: TGTGCTAGTGGTTTGGACCCCCCAGAGGTTACTTACAATGAGCAGTTCTTC. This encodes CASGLDPPEVTYNEQFF.

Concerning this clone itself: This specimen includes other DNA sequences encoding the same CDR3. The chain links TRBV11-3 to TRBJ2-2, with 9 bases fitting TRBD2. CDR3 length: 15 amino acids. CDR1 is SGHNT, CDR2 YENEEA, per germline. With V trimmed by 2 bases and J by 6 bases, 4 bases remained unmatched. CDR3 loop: CASSLRLAGAGELFF. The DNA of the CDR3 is TGTGCCAGCAGCTTACGTTTAGCGGGAGCCGGGGAGCTGTTTTTT.

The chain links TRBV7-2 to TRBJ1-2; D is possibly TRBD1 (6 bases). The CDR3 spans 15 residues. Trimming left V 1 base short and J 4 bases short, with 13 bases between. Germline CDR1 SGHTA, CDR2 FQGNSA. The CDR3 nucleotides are TGTGCCAGCAGCTTAGAAAAGGGGGGAGGCTATGGCTACACCTTC. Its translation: CASSLEKGGGYGYTF.

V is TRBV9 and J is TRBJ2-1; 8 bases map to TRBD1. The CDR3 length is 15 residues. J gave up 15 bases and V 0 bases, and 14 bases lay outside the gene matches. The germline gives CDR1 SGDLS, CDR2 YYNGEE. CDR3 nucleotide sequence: TGTGCCAGCAGCGTAGTCGGAGCTATCGGACAGGGAATGTTCTTC. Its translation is CASSVVGAIGQGMFF. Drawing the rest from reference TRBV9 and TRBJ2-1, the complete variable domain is DSGVTQTPKHLITATGQRVTLRCSPRSGDLSVYWYQQSLDQGLQFLIQYYNGEERAKGNILERFSAQQFPDLHSELNLSSLELGDSALYFCASSVVGAIGQGMFFGPGTRLTVL.

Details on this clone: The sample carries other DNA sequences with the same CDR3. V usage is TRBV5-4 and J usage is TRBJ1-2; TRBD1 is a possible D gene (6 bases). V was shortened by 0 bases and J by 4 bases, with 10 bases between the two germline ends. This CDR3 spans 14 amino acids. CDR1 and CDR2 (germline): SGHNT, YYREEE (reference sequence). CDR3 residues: CASSLGTGSYGYTF. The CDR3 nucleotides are TGTGCCAGCAGCTTGGGTACAGGGAGCTATGGCTACACCTTC.

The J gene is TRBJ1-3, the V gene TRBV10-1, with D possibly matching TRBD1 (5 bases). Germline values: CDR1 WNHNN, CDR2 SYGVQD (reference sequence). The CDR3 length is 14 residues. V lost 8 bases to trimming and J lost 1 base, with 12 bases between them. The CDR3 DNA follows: TGCGCCAGCCAGAACGACAGATCTGGAAACACCATATATTTT. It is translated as CASQNDRSGNTIYF.

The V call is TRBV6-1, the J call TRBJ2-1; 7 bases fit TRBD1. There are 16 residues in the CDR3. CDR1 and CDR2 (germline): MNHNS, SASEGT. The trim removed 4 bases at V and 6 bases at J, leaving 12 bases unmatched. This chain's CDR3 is CASSVFSTGLGNEQFF. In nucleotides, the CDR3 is TGTGCCAGCAGTGTCTTCTCGACAGGGTTGGGCAATGAGCAGTTCTTC.

CDR3 coding DNA: TGTGCCAGCAGCATTAAAAGGGGTGGCGGTTCCTACAATGAGCAGTTCTTC. Translated, it gives CASSIKRGGGSYNEQFF. The chain couples TRBV28 to TRBJ2-1, with D perhaps matching TRBD1 (5 bases). Trimming removed 6 bases at V and 1 base at J, with 19 bases between. CDR1 and CDR2 from the germline V gene are MDHEN and SYDVKM. This CDR3 contains 17 residues.

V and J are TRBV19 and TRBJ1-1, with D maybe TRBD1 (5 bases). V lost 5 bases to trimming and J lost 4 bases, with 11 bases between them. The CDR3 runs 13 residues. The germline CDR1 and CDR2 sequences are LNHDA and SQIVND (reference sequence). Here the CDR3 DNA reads TGTGCCAGTAGTGTGGAGAGGGGCACTGAAGCTTTCTTT. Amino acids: CASSVERGTEAFF.